Below, 18 T cell receptor beta chains from the same sample are listed, as sequenced in a study of T cells in Graves' hyperthyroidism and ophthalmopathy. The investigators amplified TCR beta CDR3 regions from RNA transcripts. HTBI primers were employed in a first-round RT-PCR of the TCR CDR3. Using its own MiXCR run on the multiplex PCR reads, TCRdb lists one record per CDR3 protein. The sample shows 270,000 or so distinct CDR3 sequences, 25% of them seen only once. Sequencing was performed on blood. Source of these receptors: a man aged 40-49 years with Graves' hyperthyroidism that later progressed to Graves' ophthalmopathy.

This clonotype appeared many times. The chain carries TRBV10-3 and TRBJ2-7, with no clear D. Germline CDR1 and CDR2: ENHRY and SYGVKD. The CDR3 is 14 amino acids. Trimming left V 7 bases short and J 3 bases short, with 16 bases between. CDR3 DNA sequence: TGTGCCATCACCTCTTCGGCCAGTGGCTACGAGCAGTACTTC. This encodes CAITSSASGYEQYF.

This clonotype was observed many times. This sequence joins TRBV18 and TRBJ1-2; the D gene is possibly TRBD1 (6 bases). The CDR3 extends over 12 amino acids. V shed 6 bases and J shed 6 bases, with 11 bases lying between them. Germline CDR1 reads KGHSH; CDR2 reads LQKENI. The chain's CDR3 is CASSRTEDGYTF. CDR3 nucleotides: TGTGCCAGCTCCCGGACAGAAGATGGCTACACCTTC.

This clonotype was recorded many times. The V call is TRBV20-1, the J call TRBJ1-3; 7 nucleotides align to TRBD1. Unmatched junction bases numbered 8, after V lost 3 bases and J lost 9 bases. Germline V lookup: CDR1 DFQATT, CDR2 SNEGSKA (reference sequence). This CDR3 has 13 amino acids. The CDR3 sequence is CSARGQSGGTIYF. CDR3 DNA sequence: TGCAGTGCTAGGGGACAGTCAGGAGGCACCATATATTTT.

This clonotype has a count of ten or more. The J gene is TRBJ1-5, the V gene TRBV10-3; perhaps TRBD1 as D (5 bases). CDR1 is ENHRY, CDR2 SYGVKD, per germline. V was cut by 10 bases and J by 6 bases, with 13 bases left in between. The CDR3 has 12 amino acids. The CDR3 DNA reads as TGTGCCACCCGGGACCACGGTCAGCCCCAGCATTTT. It yields the protein CATRDHGQPQHF.

The rearrangement joins TRBV5-1 to TRBJ1-1, with 7 positions matching TRBD1. Germline V gene data show CDR1 as SGHRS and CDR2 as YFSETQ. The junction had 5 bases not matched to a gene; V was cut back by 2 bases and J by 7 bases. CDR3 length equals 13 residues. The CDR3 sequence is CASSLGTEVEAFF. The DNA for the CDR3 is TGCGCCAGCAGCTTAGGGACAGAGGTTGAAGCTTTCTTT.

The V call is TRBV5-1, the J call TRBJ2-7; perhaps TRBD2 as D (5 bases). CDR3 size: 14 residues. CDR1 is SGHRS and CDR2 is YFSETQ in the germline V gene. V lost 3 bases and J 5 bases, leaving 15 bases between the germline ends. The CDR3 is CASSSEVLVNEQYF. DNA for the CDR3: TGCGCCAGCAGCTCGGAGGTACTAGTGAACGAGCAGTACTTC.

The chain couples TRBV6-5 to TRBJ1-1; weak D call: TRBD1 (5 bases). The V end was cut by 0 bases, the J end by 5 bases, with 10 bases between. Germline V CDR1 and CDR2: MNHEY, SVGAGI. The length of the CDR3 is 14 residues. The CDR3 nucleotides read TGTGCCAGCAGTTACTCCGCAGGGTGGACTGAAGCTTTCTTT. As protein: CASSYSAGWTEAFF.

This clonotype was seen ten or more times. The chain has TRBV19 and TRBJ2-6; no definite D call. Between the trimmed V and J ends, which lost 8 bases and 0 bases, there was a span of 2 bases. Germline-derived CDR1 and CDR2 are LNHDA and SQIVND (reference sequence). This CDR3 has 12 amino acids. The CDR3 DNA reads as TGTGCCAGTGCCTCTGGGGCCAACGTCCTGACTTTC. This sequence encodes CASASGANVLTF.

The gene calls are TRBV6-2 or TRBV6-3 and TRBJ1-1; TRBD1 matches at 8 bases. Germline CDR1 is MNHEY and CDR2 is SVGEGT. J was trimmed by 4 bases and V by 0 bases; bases with no gene match: 4. The CDR3 totals 15 residues. This chain's CDR3 is CASSYSRQGTTEAFF. In DNA, the CDR3 is TGTGCCAGCAGTTACTCGAGACAGGGGACCACTGAAGCTTTCTTT.

J is TRBJ2-7 and V is TRBV28; D is undetermined. With 3 bases removed from V and 6 bases from J, the gap between germline ends came to 9 bases. This CDR3 spans 12 amino acids. Germline CDR1 is MDHEN and CDR2 is SYDVKM. The CDR3 is CASSFAEREQYF. The DNA of the CDR3 is TGTGCCAGCAGTTTCGCAGAGCGCGAGCAGTACTTC.

The rearrangement links TRBV12-5 to TRBJ1-1, with TRBD1 as a possible D gene (5 bases). V dropped 8 bases and J dropped 6 bases, with 22 bases sitting between them. Germline V gene sequence: CDR1 LGHNT, CDR2 FRNRAP. CDR3 size: 15 residues. CDR3 nucleotide sequence: TGTGCTAGTTCGTCCCCCACAGGAATTGGCGCTGAAGCTTTCTTT. It codes for CASSSPTGIGAEAFF.

In its sample, this clonotype was seen many times. The chain combines TRBV19 with TRBJ2-2, with D maybe TRBD2 (7 bases). CDR1 is LNHDA and CDR2 is SQIVND in the germline V gene (reference sequence). This CDR3 is 16 amino acids long. V was trimmed by 10 bases and J by 5 bases, leaving 23 bases between them. The CDR3 DNA is TGTGCCACCAATCTTGGAGGCGGGGGCTTAACCGGGGAGCTGTTTTTT. Its translation is CATNLGGGGLTGELFF. Full variable domain (outside the CDR3, taken from reference TRBV19 and TRBJ2-2): DGGITQSPKYLFRKEGQNVTLSCEQNLNHDAMYWYRQDPGQGLRLIYYSQIVNDFQKGDIAEGYSVSREKKESFPLTVTSAQKNPTAFYLCATNLGGGGLTGELFFGEGSRLTVL.

The rearrangement uses TRBV6-1 and TRBJ1-2; weak D call: TRBD1 (6 bases). V was clipped by 8 bases and J by 4 bases, with 17 bases between them. This CDR3 spans 14 amino acids. Germline CDR1 reads MNHNS; CDR2 reads SASEGT. The CDR3 here is CASLPETGPYGYTF. The CDR3 DNA reads as TGTGCCAGCCTGCCAGAGACAGGTCCCTATGGCTACACCTTC.

This clonotype was detected many times. The chain couples TRBV28 to TRBJ2-7, with 12 bases fitting TRBD2. The CDR3 runs 14 residues. Trimming took 6 bases from V and 6 from J; bases not matched to a gene: 6. The germline CDR1 and CDR2 sequences are MDHEN and SYDVKM. DNA of the CDR3: TGTGCCAGCAGCTACACTAGCGGGAGGACCGAGCAGTACTTC. Translated, it gives CASSYTSGRTEQYF.

This clonotype was detected many times. This CDR3 reads CASSFSASYGYTF. The CDR3 region has the DNA TGTGCCAGCAGCTTCTCGGCGAGCTATGGCTACACCTTC. V is TRBV7-9 and J is TRBJ1-2; unclear D gene. This CDR3 is 13 amino acids long. Trimming removed 3 bases from V and 4 bases from J, with 9 bases in between. Germline V gives CDR1 SEHNR, CDR2 FQNEAQ (reference sequence).

Ten or more counts support this clonotype. The rearrangement uses TRBV19 and TRBJ1-1; TRBD1 matches at 7 bases. Germline assignment: CDR1 LNHDA and CDR2 SQIVND (reference sequence). With V trimmed by 7 bases and J by 7 bases, 12 bases remained unmatched. This CDR3 is built from 14 residues. The CDR3 DNA reads as TGTGCCAGTACCAGGGGGGGCTCGCTAATTGAAGCTTTCTTT. Encoded protein: CASTRGGSLIEAFF.

This clonotype was counted many times. The chain has TRBV29-1 and TRBJ1-2; D call uncertain. Trimming cost V 4 bases and J 1 base, with 4 bases left between them. CDR1 SQVTM and CDR2 ANQGSEA come from the germline V gene. The CDR3 has 11 amino acids. CDR3 loop: CSVVSNYGYTF. CDR3 DNA sequence: TGCAGCGTTGTTAGTAACTATGGCTACACCTTC.

This chain joins TRBV27 and TRBJ2-5; no definite D call. CDR3 length equals 15 residues. The germline V and J ends were trimmed by 1 base and 2 bases, with 11 bases remaining between them. Germline CDR1 reads MNHEY; CDR2 reads SMNVEV (reference sequence). CDR3 in amino acids: CASSLYPPYQETQYF. The CDR3 bases are TGTGCCAGCAGTTTATATCCGCCCTATCAAGAGACCCAGTACTTC.